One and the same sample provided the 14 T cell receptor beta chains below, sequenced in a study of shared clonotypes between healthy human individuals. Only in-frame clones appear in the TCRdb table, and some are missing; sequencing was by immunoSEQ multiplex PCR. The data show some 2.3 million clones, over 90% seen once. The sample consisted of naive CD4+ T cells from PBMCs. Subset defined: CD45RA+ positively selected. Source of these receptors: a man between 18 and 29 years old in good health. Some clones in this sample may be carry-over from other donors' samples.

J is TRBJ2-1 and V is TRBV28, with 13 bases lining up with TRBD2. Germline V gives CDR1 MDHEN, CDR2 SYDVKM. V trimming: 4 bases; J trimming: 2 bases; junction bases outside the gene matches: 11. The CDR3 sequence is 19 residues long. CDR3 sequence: CASSSPGLAGKGPYNEQFF. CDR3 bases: TGTGCCAGCAGTTCCCCGGGACTAGCGGGGAAGGGGCCCTACAATGAGCAGTTCTTC.

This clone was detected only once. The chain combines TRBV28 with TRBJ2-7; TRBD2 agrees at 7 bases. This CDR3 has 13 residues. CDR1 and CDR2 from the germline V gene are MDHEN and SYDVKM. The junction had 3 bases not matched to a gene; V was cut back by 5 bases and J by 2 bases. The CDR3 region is CASSITSAYEQYF. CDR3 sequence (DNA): TGTGCCAGCAGTATCACTAGCGCCTACGAGCAGTACTTC.

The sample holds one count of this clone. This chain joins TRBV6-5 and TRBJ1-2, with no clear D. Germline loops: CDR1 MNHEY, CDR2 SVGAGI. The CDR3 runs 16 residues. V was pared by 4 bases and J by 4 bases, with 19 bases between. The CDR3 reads CASSSKGLPASYGYTF. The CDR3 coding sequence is TGTGCCAGCAGTTCAAAAGGCCTTCCCGCGTCCTATGGCTACACCTTC.

DNA for the CDR3: TGTGCCACCAGCAAGGACACTAACACCGGGGAGCTGTTTTTT. Translating gives CATSKDTNTGELFF. The rearrangement uses TRBV15 and TRBJ2-2, with a weak D call TRBD1 (5 bases). This CDR3 is built from 14 residues. V gave up 4 bases and J gave up 2 bases, with 8 bases separating them. The germline gives CDR1 LNHNV, CDR2 YYDKDF (reference sequence). Full variable domain (rest looked up from reference TRBV15 and TRBJ2-2): DAMVIQNPRYQVTQFGKPVTLSCSQTLNHNVMYWYQQKSSQAPKLLFHYYDKDFNNEADTPDNFQSRRPNTSFCFLDIRSPGLGDTAMYLCATSKDTNTGELFFGEGSRLTVL.

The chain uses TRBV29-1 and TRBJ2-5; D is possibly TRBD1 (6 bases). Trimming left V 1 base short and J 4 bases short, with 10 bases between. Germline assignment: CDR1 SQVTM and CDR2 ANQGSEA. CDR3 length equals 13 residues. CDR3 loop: CSVEAPQGETQYF. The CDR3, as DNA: TGCAGCGTTGAAGCCCCACAGGGAGAGACCCAGTACTTC.

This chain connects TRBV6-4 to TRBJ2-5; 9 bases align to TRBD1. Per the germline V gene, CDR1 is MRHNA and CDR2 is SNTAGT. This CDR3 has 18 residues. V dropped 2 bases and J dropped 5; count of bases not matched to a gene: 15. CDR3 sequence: CASSDPVRDRVRGETQYF. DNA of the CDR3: TGTGCCAGCAGTGACCCTGTCCGGGACAGGGTTCGGGGGGAGACCCAGTACTTC.

The CDR3 sequence: CASSQQGFITEAFF. DNA of the CDR3: TGTGCCAGCAGCCAACAGGGGTTTATTACTGAAGCTTTCTTT. V and J are TRBV7-9 and TRBJ1-1, with TRBD1 matching over 7 bases. The CDR3 is made up of 14 amino acids. J was trimmed by 5 bases and V by 5 bases; bases with no gene match: 8. The germline gives CDR1 SEHNR, CDR2 FQNEAQ (reference sequence).

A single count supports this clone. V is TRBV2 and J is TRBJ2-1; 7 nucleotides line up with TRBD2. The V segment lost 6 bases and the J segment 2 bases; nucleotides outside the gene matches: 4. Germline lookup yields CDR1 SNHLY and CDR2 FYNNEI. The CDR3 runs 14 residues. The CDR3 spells CASSGAGAYNEQFF. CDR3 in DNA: TGTGCCAGCAGCGGGGCGGGGGCCTACAATGAGCAGTTCTTC.

CDR3 coding DNA: TGTGCCAGCAGCCAAGACGGAGCGAGTTCCTACAATGAGCAGTTCTTC. This codes for CASSQDGASSYNEQFF. The V call is TRBV4-2, the J call TRBJ2-1; D gene unclear. V was clipped by 0 bases and J by 1 base, with 10 bases between them. Germline CDR1 is LGHNA and CDR2 is YNFKEQ. This CDR3 contains 16 residues.

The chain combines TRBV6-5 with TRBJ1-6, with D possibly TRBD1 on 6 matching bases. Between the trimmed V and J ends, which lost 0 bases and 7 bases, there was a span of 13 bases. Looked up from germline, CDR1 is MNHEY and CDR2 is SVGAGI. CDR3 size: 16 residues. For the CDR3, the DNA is TGTGCCAGCAGTTACTCGCAGAACAGGGCAAATTCACCCCTCCACTTT. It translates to CASSYSQNRANSPLHF.

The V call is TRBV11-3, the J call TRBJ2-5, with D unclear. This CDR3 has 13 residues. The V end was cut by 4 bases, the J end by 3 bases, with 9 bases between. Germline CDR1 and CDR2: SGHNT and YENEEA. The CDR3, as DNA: TGTGCCAGCAGCTCTGGACGGAAAGAGACCCAGTACTTC. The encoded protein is CASSSGRKETQYF.

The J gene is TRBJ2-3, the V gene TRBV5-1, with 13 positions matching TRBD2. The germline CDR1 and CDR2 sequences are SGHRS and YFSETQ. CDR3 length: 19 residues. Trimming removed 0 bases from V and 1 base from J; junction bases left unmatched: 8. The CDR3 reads CASSLAPGLAGAGTDTQYF. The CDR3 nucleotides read TGCGCCAGCAGCTTGGCCCCCGGACTAGCGGGGGCGGGCACAGATACGCAGTATTTT.

CDR3 protein: CASSVEDRYTDTQYF. The CDR3 DNA is TGTGCCAGCAGCGTAGAGGACAGATACACAGATACGCAGTATTTT. The chain carries TRBV9 and TRBJ2-3; possibly TRBD1 for D (6 bases). Looked up from germline, CDR1 is SGDLS and CDR2 is YYNGEE. V gave up 0 bases and J gave up 2 bases, with 10 bases separating them. This CDR3 comprises 15 residues.

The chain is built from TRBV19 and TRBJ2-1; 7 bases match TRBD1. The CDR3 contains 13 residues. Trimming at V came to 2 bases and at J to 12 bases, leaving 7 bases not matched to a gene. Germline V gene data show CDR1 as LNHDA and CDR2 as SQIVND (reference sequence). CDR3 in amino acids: CASSISVGTAQFF. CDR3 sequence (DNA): TGTGCCAGTAGTATATCGGTCGGGACAGCGCAGTTCTTC.